The 25 T cell receptor beta chains in this list originate from one sample, sequenced in a study of T cells in Graves' hyperthyroidism and ophthalmopathy (dated by TCRdb to between 2017 and 2020). The library was obtained by multiplex PCR. Sequenced on an Illumina HiSeq 2000. Amplification of TCR beta CDR3 regions was carried out from RNA transcripts. The first round of RT-PCR for the TCR CDR3 was performed with the HTBI primer set and the Qiagen OneStep RT-PCR kit. The public reads were quality trimmed at Q25 with fastp and then assembled into clones with MiXCR by TCRdb, keeping productive beta chains. CDR3 protein sequences are deduplicated, and each keeps its most common genes and DNA. Here the sample has roughly 400,000 distinct CDR3 sequences; 20% to 25% occur a single time. The top ten clones comprise 73% of the sample. Sequenced: blood. All receptors derive from a man aged 50-60 years with Graves' hyperthyroidism.

This clonotype has more than one count but fewer than ten. CDR3 protein: CASSGTGQAEKLFF. DNA of the CDR3: TGTGCCAGCAGTGGGACAGGGCAGGCTGAAAAACTGTTTTTT. The rearrangement joins TRBV13 to TRBJ1-4; 9 bases align to TRBD1. Per the germline V gene, CDR1 is PRHDT and CDR2 is FYEKMQ (reference sequence). V lost 6 bases, J lost 7 bases, and 6 bases stayed unmatched. The CDR3 consists of 14 residues.

In its sample, this clonotype was seen many times. The V gene is TRBV2, the J gene TRBJ1-1, with a tentative D call TRBD1 (5 bases). Trimming stripped 7 bases from V and 0 bases from J, with 12 bases between. Germline V CDR1 and CDR2: SNHLY, FYNNEI. The CDR3 loop spans 14 amino acids. CDR3 nucleotide sequence: TGTGCCAGCAAGGTGGGGGGGTTGAACACTGAAGCTTTCTTT. Amino acid sequence: CASKVGGLNTEAFF.

A word on this clonotype: A read error may be the cause here, since a much bigger clone is one base away. This rearrangement joins TRBV20-1 to TRBJ2-5; the D is unclear. The CDR3 length is 11 residues. Germline CDR1 and CDR2: DFQATT and SNEGSKA (reference sequence). The CDR3 sequence: CGAKGGETQYF. Written as DNA, the CDR3 is TGCGGTGCCAAAGGTGGAGAGACCCAGTACTTC.

This clonotype has more than one count but fewer than ten. The chain employs TRBV29-1 and TRBJ2-3; 8 bases fit TRBD2. J lost 1 base, V lost 7 bases, and 1 base had no gene match. CDR3 length: 12 amino acids. The V gene's germline CDR1 is SQVTM and CDR2 ANQGSEA. For the CDR3, the DNA is TGCAGCGAGACTAGCGGCACAGATACGCAGTATTTT. Its protein is CSETSGTDTQYF.

The chain joins TRBV6-1 to TRBJ2-7, with TRBD2 matching 8 bases. The CDR3 sequence is 14 residues long. V lost 7 bases, J lost 5 bases, and 10 bases stayed unmatched. Germline CDR1 reads MNHNS; CDR2 reads SASEGT. The CDR3, as DNA: TGTGCCAGCAACCAGCGGGAGATCTATAACGAGCAGTACTTC. Its translation is CASNQREIYNEQYF.

This clonotype was counted only a few times. This sequence joins TRBV11-3 and TRBJ2-7; D gene uncertain. Trimming removed 1 base at V and 2 bases at J, with 9 bases between. The length of the CDR3 is 14 residues. Germline-derived CDR1 and CDR2 are SGHNT and YENEEA. The CDR3 nucleotides read TGTGCCAGCAGCTTAGTCGGTCCGGCCTACGAGCAGTACTTC. Its translation is CASSLVGPAYEQYF. Looking up the rest from reference TRBV11-3 and TRBJ2-7 gives the full variable domain: EAGVVQSPRYKIIEKKQPVAFWCNPISGHNTLYWYLQNLGQGPELLIRYENEEAVDDSQLPKDRFSAERLKGVDSTLKIQPAELGDSAVYLCASSLVGPAYEQYFGPGTRLTVT.

The V call is TRBV5-1, the J call TRBJ1-5; D is undetermined. Per the germline V gene, CDR1 is SGHRS and CDR2 is YFSETQ. The CDR3 runs 13 residues. V dropped 5 bases and J dropped 6 bases, with 12 bases sitting between them. The CDR3 region has the DNA TGCGCCAGCAGTACCAGTCCAGGTCAGCCCCAGCATTTT. This codes for CASSTSPGQPQHF.

This clonotype was counted only a few times. V is TRBV20-1 and J is TRBJ1-2, with D perhaps matching TRBD1 (5 bases). CDR3 size: 12 residues. Trimming took 5 bases from V and 2 from J, leaving 9 bases between them. CDR1 is DFQATT, CDR2 SNEGSKA, per germline (reference sequence). This chain's CDR3 is CSAPDRNYGYTF. The CDR3 region has the DNA TGCAGTGCTCCTGACAGAAACTATGGCTACACCTTC.

This clonotype was recorded a few times. This sequence joins TRBV5-1 and TRBJ2-3; D gene uncertain. CDR1 is SGHRS, CDR2 YFSETQ, per germline. The CDR3 runs to 15 residues. The germline V and J ends were trimmed by 5 bases and 2 bases, with 15 bases remaining between them. In nucleotides, the CDR3 is TGCGCCAGCAGGGAGTGGTCGTCCGACACAGATACGCAGTATTTT. It is translated as CASREWSSDTDTQYF.

This clonotype showed up just a few times. J is TRBJ1-4 and V is TRBV5-1; D perhaps matches TRBD1 (6 bases). The length of the CDR3 is 17 residues. The V gene's germline CDR1 is SGHRS and CDR2 YFSETQ. Trimming left V 1 base short and J 1 base short, with 14 bases between. In DNA form, the CDR3 reads TGCGCCAGCAGCTTGAGATTTCAGGGACAAACTAATGAAAAACTGTTTTTT. This sequence encodes CASSLRFQGQTNEKLFF.

The chain combines TRBV2 with TRBJ2-7, with TRBD2 as a possible D gene (5 bases). The CDR3 sequence is 16 residues long. Germline-derived CDR1 and CDR2 are SNHLY and FYNNEI. V was shortened by 5 bases and J by 4 bases, with 21 bases between the two germline ends. Written as DNA, the CDR3 is TGTGCCAGCAGTTCCCCTAACGGAGGCGCCGCATACGAGCAGTACTTC. It translates to CASSSPNGGAAYEQYF.

The chain employs TRBV20-1 and TRBJ2-7; D remains ambiguous. CDR1 is DFQATT, CDR2 SNEGSKA, per germline (reference sequence). V was cut by 6 bases and J by 0 bases, with 12 bases left in between. This CDR3 is 13 amino acids long. The CDR3 is CSAGVGNSYEQYF. The CDR3 DNA is TGCAGTGCCGGAGTGGGGAACTCCTACGAGCAGTACTTC.

This clonotype has just a few counts. V and J are TRBV7-9 and TRBJ1-2, with 8 bases that match TRBD1. The V gene end was trimmed by 3 bases and the J gene end by 12 bases; junction bases not matched to a gene: 9. Looked up from germline, CDR1 is SEHNR and CDR2 is FQNEAQ (reference sequence). CDR3 size: 13 residues. In DNA, the CDR3 is TGTGCCAGCAGCTTTTCTGGACAGGGAGAGGACACCTTC. This codes for CASSFSGQGEDTF.

This clonotype has at least ten counts. The genes are TRBV28 and TRBJ1-1; D gene ambiguous. The V gene lost 2 bases and the J gene lost 5 bases, with 6 bases spanning the gap. Looked up from germline, CDR1 is MDHEN and CDR2 is SYDVKM. This CDR3 has 12 amino acids. The CDR3 region is CASSLRVTEAFF. The CDR3 DNA follows: TGTGCCAGCAGTTTACGGGTAACTGAAGCTTTCTTT.

The chain carries TRBV2 and TRBJ1-4; no definite D call. Trimming stripped 5 bases from V and 4 bases from J, with 23 bases between. CDR1 SNHLY and CDR2 FYNNEI come from the germline V gene. CDR3 length: 18 amino acids. CDR3 sequence reads: CASSPSSTESGDNEKLFF. DNA of the CDR3: TGTGCCAGCAGTCCGTCGTCGACGGAGAGTGGGGATAATGAAAAACTGTTTTTT.

The chain is built from TRBV5-1 and TRBJ1-1; 9 bases fit TRBD1. Germline V gene lookup returns CDR1 SGHRS and CDR2 YFSETQ. The CDR3 has 15 amino acids. Losses at the gene ends were 5 bases for V and 0 bases for J; bases not matched to a gene: 5. Written as DNA, the CDR3 is TGCGCCAGCAGACAGGGGGCTGGCGTGAACACTGAAGCTTTCTTT. Protein: CASRQGAGVNTEAFF.

This clonotype came up a few times. CDR3 DNA sequence: TGCAGTGCTAGAGATCCGGGCAGCTCCTACGAGCAGTACTTC. As protein: CSARDPGSSYEQYF. This sequence joins TRBV20-1 and TRBJ2-7; D gene uncertain. Germline V CDR1 and CDR2: DFQATT, SNEGSKA (reference sequence). V dropped 0 bases and J dropped 0 bases, with 9 bases sitting between them. The CDR3 extends over 14 amino acids.

This clonotype was detected many times. The chain recombines TRBV11-1 with TRBJ2-5; maybe TRBD1 (5 bases). The CDR3 length is 15 residues. The germline V gene has CDR1 SGHAT and CDR2 FQDESV (reference sequence). The germline V and J ends were trimmed by 2 bases and 5 bases, with 15 bases remaining between them. The CDR3 nucleotides read TGTGCCAGCAGCTTACTTCCCAGGGTATGGGAGACCCAGTACTTC. Translated: CASSLLPRVWETQYF.

This clonotype was counted many times. The V and J genes are TRBV3-1 and TRBJ1-1; 9 bases fit TRBD1. The V gene's germline CDR1 is LGHDT and CDR2 YNNKEL (reference sequence). The V and J ends lost 4 bases and 0 bases, in that order; junction bases with no gene match: 3. The CDR3 totals 15 residues. The CDR3 nucleotides read TGTGCCAGCAGCCCACAGGGGGCCATGAACACTGAAGCTTTCTTT. This codes for CASSPQGAMNTEAFF. Supplemented by reference TRBV3-1 and TRBJ1-1, the full variable domain reads DTAVSQTPKYLVTQMGNDKSIKCEQNLGHDTMYWYKQDSKKFLKIMFSYNNKELIINETVPNRFSPKSPDKAHLNLHINSLELGDSAVYFCASSPQGAMNTEAFFGQGTRLTVV.

This clonotype has a handful of counts. The V call is TRBV5-1, the J call TRBJ2-5; weak D call: TRBD2 (6 bases). The V end lost 2 bases, the J end lost 2 bases, and 10 bases lay between the germline ends. Germline lookup yields CDR1 SGHRS and CDR2 YFSETQ. This CDR3 has 14 amino acids. In nucleotides, the CDR3 is TGCGCCAGCAGCTTATATGCGGGACAAGAGACCCAGTACTTC. This codes for CASSLYAGQETQYF.

The rearrangement links TRBV11-1 to TRBJ2-3; 10 bases align to TRBD2. After removal of 3 bases from V and 3 bases from J, the junction contained 6 bases not matched to a gene. The germline V gene has CDR1 SGHAT and CDR2 FQDESV (reference sequence). The CDR3 covers 16 residues. CDR3 amino acids: CASSLLGLAPTDTQYF. CDR3 in DNA: TGTGCCAGCAGCTTGTTGGGACTAGCGCCTACAGATACGCAGTATTTT.

This clonotype has only a few counts. The V and J genes are TRBV7-2 and TRBJ2-3; D is unresolved. The CDR3 sequence is 14 residues long. V was cut by 10 bases and J by 2 bases, with 16 bases left in between. Germline values: CDR1 SGHTA, CDR2 FQGNSA. CDR3 amino acids: CATAVADSTDTQYF. The DNA for the CDR3 is TGTGCCACCGCGGTGGCCGATTCCACAGATACGCAGTATTTT.

V usage is TRBV20-1 and J usage is TRBJ2-7, with 11 bases lining up with TRBD2. CDR3 size: 15 residues. The V gene's germline CDR1 is DFQATT and CDR2 SNEGSKA (reference sequence). J gave up 5 bases and V 0 bases, and 6 bases lay outside the gene matches. The chain's CDR3 is CSARDLLAGEHEQYF. In nucleotides, the CDR3 is TGCAGTGCTAGAGATTTACTAGCGGGAGAACACGAGCAGTACTTC.

This clonotype appeared a few times. The chain links TRBV27 to TRBJ2-1; no reliable D call. V was pared by 4 bases and J by 8 bases, with 21 bases between. CDR1 MNHEY and CDR2 SMNVEV come from the germline V gene (reference sequence). The CDR3 has 16 amino acids. The CDR3 nucleotides read TGTGCCAGCAGTTCAGTAAGTTACGGAGCTCTGGATGAGCAGTTCTTC. Its protein is CASSSVSYGALDEQFF.

This clonotype has at least ten counts. V and J are TRBV2 and TRBJ2-5, with D perhaps matching TRBD1 (6 bases). CDR1 and CDR2 from the germline V gene are SNHLY and FYNNEI. The CDR3 is 15 residues long. Trimming removed 5 bases at V and 1 base at J, with 14 bases between. The DNA of the CDR3 is TGTGCCAGCAGTTCCCTCAGGGGTACCCAAGAGACCCAGTACTTC. Amino acids: CASSSLRGTQETQYF.